In its sample, the clone carrying this T cell receptor (beta chain) was seen once. This record comes from a study of blood T cell repertoires in COVID-19. The wider study: Collection of acute and convalescent COVID-19 samples took place in the United States, Italy and Spain. Sample material is recorded as cDNA or gDNA derived from T cells, B-cell-depleted T cells, or PBMCs.

While infection was still active, Seattle patients were enrolled and then followed longitudinally. This CDR3 has 17 amino acids. Per germline, CDR1 LGHDT and CDR2 YNNKEL (reference sequence). The trim removed 4 bases at V and 7 bases at J, leaving 17 bases unmatched. In the authors' methods: Scientists estimated how many nucleated cells there were by amplifying reference gene primers. TCRdb's table, derived via immunoSEQ multiplex PCR, lists solely in-frame clones and lacks some. V, J and clone size reflect that table, while D and trimming were determined from the DNA. The table shows more than 90,000 clones, with around 85% occurring only once.

What was sequenced was peripheral blood. The chain links TRBV3-1 (or the pseudogene TRBV3-2) to TRBJ2-7, with 9 bases fitting TRBD2. This TCR derives from an older woman with COVID-19, enrolled during active disease. In DNA form, the CDR3 reads TGTGCCAGCAGCCCCCGCTCCCCCGGCGGGGGGGCCTGGGAGCAGTACTTC. This sequence encodes CASSPRSPGGGAWEQYF.